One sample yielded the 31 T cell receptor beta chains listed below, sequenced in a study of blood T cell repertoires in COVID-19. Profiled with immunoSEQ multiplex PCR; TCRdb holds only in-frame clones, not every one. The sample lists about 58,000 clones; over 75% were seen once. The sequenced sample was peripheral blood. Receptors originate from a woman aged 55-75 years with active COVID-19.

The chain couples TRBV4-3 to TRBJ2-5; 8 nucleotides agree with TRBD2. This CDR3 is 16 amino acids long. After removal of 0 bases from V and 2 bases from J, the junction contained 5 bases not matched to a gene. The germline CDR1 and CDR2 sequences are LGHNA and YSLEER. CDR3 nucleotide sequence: TGCGCCAGCAGCCAAGATCTTCTAGCGGGTCAAGAGACCCAGTACTTC. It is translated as CASSQDLLAGQETQYF.

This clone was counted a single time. The CDR3 region is CASSRGGISVNEQYF. The CDR3 DNA reads TGTGCCAGCAGCCGGGGGGGGATATCAGTTAACGAGCAGTACTTC. This chain uses TRBV5-4 with TRBJ2-7; 8 bases are shared with TRBD2. After removal of 4 bases from V and 5 bases from J, the junction contained 11 bases not matched to a gene. CDR3 length: 15 residues. CDR1 and CDR2 (germline): SGHNT, YYREEE (reference sequence).

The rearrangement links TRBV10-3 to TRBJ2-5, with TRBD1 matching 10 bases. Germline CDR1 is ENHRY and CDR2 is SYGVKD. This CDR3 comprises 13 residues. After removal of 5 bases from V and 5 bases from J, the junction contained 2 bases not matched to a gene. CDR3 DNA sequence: TGTGCCATCAGTCAGGACAGGGGGGAGACCCAGTACTTC. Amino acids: CAISQDRGETQYF.

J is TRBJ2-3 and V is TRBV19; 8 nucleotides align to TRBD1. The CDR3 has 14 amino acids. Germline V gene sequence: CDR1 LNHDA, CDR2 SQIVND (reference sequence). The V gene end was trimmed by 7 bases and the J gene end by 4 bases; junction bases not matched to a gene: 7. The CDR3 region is CASTLRQGSDTQYF. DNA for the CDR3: TGTGCCAGTACCCTCCGACAGGGGTCAGATACGCAGTATTTT.

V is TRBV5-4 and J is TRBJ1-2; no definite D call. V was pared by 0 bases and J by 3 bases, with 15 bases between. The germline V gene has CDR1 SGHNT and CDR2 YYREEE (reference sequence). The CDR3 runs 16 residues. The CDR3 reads CASSLGGLRRDYGYTF. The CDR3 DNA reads TGTGCCAGCAGCTTGGGAGGGTTGAGAAGGGACTATGGCTACACCTTC.

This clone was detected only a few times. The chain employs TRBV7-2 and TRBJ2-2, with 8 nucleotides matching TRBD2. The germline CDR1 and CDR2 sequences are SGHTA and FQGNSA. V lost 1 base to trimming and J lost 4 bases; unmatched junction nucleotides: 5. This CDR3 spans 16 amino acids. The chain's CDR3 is CASSLGVGGVTGELFF. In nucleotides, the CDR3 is TGTGCCAGCAGCTTAGGCGTCGGGGGGGTCACCGGGGAGCTGTTTTTT.

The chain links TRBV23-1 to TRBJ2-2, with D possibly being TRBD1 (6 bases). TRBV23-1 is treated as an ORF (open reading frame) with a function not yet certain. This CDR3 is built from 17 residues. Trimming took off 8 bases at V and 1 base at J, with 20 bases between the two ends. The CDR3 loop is CASWVGSTGQNTGELFF. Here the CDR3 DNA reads TGCGCCAGCTGGGTAGGCTCAACAGGGCAGAACACCGGGGAGCTGTTTTTT.

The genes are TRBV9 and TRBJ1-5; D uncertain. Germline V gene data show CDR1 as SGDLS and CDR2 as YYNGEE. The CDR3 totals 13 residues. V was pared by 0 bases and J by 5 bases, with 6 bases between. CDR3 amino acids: CASSVGSDQPQHF. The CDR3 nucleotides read TGTGCCAGCAGCGTAGGGTCAGATCAGCCCCAGCATTTT. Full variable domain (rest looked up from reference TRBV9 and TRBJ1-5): DSGVTQTPKHLITATGQRVTLRCSPRSGDLSVYWYQQSLDQGLQFLIQYYNGEERAKGNILERFSAQQFPDLHSELNLSSLELGDSALYFCASSVGSDQPQHFGDGTRLSIL.

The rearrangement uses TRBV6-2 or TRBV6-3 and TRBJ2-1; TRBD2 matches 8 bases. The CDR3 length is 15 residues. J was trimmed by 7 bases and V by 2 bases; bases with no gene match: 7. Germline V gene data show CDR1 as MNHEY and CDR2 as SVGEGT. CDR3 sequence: CASSYGPGGLNEQFF. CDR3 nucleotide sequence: TGTGCCAGCAGTTACGGACCGGGGGGGTTGAATGAGCAGTTCTTC.

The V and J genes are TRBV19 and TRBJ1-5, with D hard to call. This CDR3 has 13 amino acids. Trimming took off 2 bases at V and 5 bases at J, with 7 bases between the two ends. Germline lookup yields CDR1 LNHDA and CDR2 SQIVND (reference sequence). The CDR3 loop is CASSIIPYQPQHF. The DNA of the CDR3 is TGTGCCAGTAGTATAATCCCTTATCAGCCCCAGCATTTT. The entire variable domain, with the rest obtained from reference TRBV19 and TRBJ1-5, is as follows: DGGITQSPKYLFRKEGQNVTLSCEQNLNHDAMYWYRQDPGQGLRLIYYSQIVNDFQKGDIAEGYSVSREKKESFPLTVTSAQKNPTAFYLCASSIIPYQPQHFGDGTRLSIL.

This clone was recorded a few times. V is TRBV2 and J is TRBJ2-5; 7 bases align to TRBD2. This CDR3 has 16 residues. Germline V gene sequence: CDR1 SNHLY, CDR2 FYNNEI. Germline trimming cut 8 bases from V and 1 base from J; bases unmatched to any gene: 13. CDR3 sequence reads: CASGSISGGPQETQYF. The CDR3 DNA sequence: TGTGCCAGCGGGTCGATATCGGGGGGACCCCAAGAGACCCAGTACTTC.

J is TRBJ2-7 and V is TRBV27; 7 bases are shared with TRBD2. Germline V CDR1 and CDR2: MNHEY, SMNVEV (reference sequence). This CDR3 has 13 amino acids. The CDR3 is CGGSGLAVYEQYF. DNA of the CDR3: TGTGGGGGGAGTGGTCTAGCGGTCTACGAGCAGTACTTC.

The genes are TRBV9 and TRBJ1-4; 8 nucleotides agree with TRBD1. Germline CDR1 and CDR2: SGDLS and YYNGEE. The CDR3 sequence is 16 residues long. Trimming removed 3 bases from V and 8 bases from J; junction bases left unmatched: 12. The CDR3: CASSAAPDRAREKLFF. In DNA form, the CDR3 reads TGTGCCAGCAGCGCAGCCCCGGACAGGGCTCGGGAAAAACTGTTTTTT.

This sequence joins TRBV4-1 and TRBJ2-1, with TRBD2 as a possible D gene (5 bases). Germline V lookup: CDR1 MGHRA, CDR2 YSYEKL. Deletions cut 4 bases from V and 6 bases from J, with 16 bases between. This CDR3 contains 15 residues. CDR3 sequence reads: CASSPPKGGSNEQFF. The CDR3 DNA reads TGCGCCAGCAGCCCCCCGAAGGGTGGGAGCAATGAGCAGTTCTTC.

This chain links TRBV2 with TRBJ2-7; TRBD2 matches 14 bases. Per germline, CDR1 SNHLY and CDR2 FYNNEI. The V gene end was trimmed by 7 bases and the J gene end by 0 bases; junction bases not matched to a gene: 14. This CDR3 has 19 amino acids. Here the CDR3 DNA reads TGTGCCAGCAAAGAACCGCGGGGACTAGCGGGGGTGAGCTCCTACGAGCAGTACTTC. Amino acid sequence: CASKEPRGLAGVSSYEQYF.

Here the CDR3 reads CASSTGNTGELFF. The CDR3 DNA reads as TGCGCCAGCAGTACAGGGAACACCGGGGAGCTGTTTTTT. This chain uses TRBV10-1 with TRBJ2-2, with TRBD1 as a possible D gene (5 bases). V was pared by 5 bases and J by 1 base, with 5 bases between. The CDR3 covers 13 residues. The germline V gene encodes CDR1 WNHNN and CDR2 SYGVQD (reference sequence).

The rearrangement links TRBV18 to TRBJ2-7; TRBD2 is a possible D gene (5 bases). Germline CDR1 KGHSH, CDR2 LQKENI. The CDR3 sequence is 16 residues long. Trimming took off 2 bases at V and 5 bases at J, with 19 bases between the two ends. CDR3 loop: CASSPGLDTRWNEQYF. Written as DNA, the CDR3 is TGTGCCAGCTCACCAGGACTCGATACCCGATGGAACGAGCAGTACTTC.

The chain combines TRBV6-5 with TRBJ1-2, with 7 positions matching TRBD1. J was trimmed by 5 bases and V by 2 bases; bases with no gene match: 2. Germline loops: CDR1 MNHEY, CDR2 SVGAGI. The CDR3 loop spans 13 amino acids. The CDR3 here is CASSYDREYGYTF. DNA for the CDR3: TGTGCCAGCAGTTACGACAGGGAGTATGGCTACACCTTC.

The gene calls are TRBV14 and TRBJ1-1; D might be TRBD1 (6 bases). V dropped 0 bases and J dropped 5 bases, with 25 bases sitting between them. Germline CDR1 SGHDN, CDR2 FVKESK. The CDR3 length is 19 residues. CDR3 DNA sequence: TGTGCCAGCAGCCAAGAGACCCCATCCCCAGGGGTGTTTTTAACTGAAGCTTTCTTT. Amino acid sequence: CASSQETPSPGVFLTEAFF.

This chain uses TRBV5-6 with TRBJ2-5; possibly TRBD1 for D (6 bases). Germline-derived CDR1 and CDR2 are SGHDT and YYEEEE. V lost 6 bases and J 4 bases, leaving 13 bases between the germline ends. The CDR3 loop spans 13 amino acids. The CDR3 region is CASNPTGGETQYF. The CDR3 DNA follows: TGTGCCAGCAACCCGACAGGCGGAGAGACCCAGTACTTC.

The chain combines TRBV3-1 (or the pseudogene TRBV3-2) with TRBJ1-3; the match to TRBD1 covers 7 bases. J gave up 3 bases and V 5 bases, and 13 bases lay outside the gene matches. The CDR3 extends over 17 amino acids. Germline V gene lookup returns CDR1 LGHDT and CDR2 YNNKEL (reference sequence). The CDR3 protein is CASSGGRQGPGGNTIYF. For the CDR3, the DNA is TGTGCCAGCAGCGGGGGTAGACAGGGTCCAGGTGGAAACACCATATATTTT.

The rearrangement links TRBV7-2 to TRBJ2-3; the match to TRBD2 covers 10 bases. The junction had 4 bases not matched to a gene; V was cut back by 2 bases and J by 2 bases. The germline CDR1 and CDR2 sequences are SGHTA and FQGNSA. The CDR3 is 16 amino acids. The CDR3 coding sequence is TGTGCCAGCAGCTTACTAGCGGGGGCCTTCACAGATACGCAGTATTTT. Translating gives CASSLLAGAFTDTQYF.

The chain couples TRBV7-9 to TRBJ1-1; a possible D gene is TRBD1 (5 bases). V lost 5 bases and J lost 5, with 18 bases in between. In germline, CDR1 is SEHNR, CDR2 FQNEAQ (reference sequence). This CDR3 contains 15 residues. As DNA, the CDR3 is TGTGCCAGCAGCCCCCAGGGAGGCTCGGGGACTGAAGCTTTCTTT. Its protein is CASSPQGGSGTEAFF.

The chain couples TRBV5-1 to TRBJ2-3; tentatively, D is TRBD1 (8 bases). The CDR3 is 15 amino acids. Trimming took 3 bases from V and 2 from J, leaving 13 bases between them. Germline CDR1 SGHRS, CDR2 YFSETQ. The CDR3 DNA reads TGCGCCAGCAGCTCACAGGGGGGGGTCACAGATACGCAGTATTTT. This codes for CASSSQGGVTDTQYF. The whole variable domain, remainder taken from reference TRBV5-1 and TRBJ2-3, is KAGVTQTPRYLIKTRGQQVTLSCSPISGHRSVSWYQQTPGQGLQFLFEYFSETQRNKGNFPGRFSGRQFSNSRSEMNVSTLELGDSALYLCASSSQGGVTDTQYFGPGTRLTVL.

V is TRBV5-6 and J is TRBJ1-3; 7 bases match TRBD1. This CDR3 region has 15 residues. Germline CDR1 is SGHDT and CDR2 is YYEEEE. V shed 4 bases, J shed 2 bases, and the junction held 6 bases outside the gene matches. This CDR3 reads CASSLPTGPGNTIYF. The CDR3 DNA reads TGTGCCAGCAGCCTGCCGACAGGGCCTGGAAACACCATATATTTT.

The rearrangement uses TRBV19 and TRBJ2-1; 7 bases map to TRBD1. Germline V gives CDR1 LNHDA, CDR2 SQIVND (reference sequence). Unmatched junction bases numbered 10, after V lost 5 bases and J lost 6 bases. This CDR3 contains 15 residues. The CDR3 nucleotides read TGTGCCAGTAGTCCCGTGGGACAGCGGAGCAATGAGCAGTTCTTC. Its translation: CASSPVGQRSNEQFF.

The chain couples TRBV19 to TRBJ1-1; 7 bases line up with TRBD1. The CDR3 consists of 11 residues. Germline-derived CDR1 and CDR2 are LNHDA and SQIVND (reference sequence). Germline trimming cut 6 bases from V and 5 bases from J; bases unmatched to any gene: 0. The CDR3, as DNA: TGTGCCAGTAGACAGGGGACTGAAGCTTTCTTT. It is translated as CASRQGTEAFF.

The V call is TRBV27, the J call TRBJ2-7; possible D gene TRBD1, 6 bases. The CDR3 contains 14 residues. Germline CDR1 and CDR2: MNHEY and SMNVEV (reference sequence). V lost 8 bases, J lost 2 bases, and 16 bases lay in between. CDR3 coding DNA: TGTGCCAGCTGGCATGGACAGCCGCCCTACGAGCAGTACTTC. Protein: CASWHGQPPYEQYF.

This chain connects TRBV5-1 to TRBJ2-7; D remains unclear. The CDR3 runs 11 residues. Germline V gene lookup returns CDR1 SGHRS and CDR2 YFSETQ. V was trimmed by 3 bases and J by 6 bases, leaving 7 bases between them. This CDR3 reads CASSSSGEQYF. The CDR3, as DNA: TGCGCCAGCAGCTCATCGGGCGAGCAGTACTTC.

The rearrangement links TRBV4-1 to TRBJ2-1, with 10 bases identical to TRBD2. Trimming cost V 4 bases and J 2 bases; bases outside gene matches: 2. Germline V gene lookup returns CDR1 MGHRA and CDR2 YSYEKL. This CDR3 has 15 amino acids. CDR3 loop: CASSLGLAAYNEQFF. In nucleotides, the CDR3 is TGCGCCAGCAGCCTTGGACTAGCGGCCTACAATGAGCAGTTCTTC.

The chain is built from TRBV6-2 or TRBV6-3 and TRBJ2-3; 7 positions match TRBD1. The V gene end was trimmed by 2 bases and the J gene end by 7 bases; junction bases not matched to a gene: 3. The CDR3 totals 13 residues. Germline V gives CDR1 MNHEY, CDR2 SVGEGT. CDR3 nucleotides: TGTGCCAGCAGTTACAGGGGGCGGAATACGCAGTATTTT. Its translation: CASSYRGRNTQYF.